This T cell receptor beta chain was sequenced in a study of blood T cells in healthy people across ages. A second roughly 6 to 12 cycle PCR used barcoded and J-beta primers. Tags on each cDNA molecule came from a template-switch adaptor with 12 random nucleotides. TCRdb reanalysed the 5' RACE reads using MiXCR and keeps one entry per CDR3 protein. The data show some 920,000 distinct CDR3 sequences, with roughly 51% seen just once and around 21% held by the top ten. The CDR3 loop spans 19 amino acids. This clonotype was sampled from a woman aged 60-70 years in good health. The sequencing sample was made of blood. The V gene is TRBV21-1, the J gene TRBJ2-7; the D call of TRBD1 is as the table states it, not checked on the DNA. TRBV21-1 counts as a pseudogene. This CDR3 is CASTPVWARGQVETYEQYF. The CDR3, as DNA: TGTGCCAGCACCCCCGTGTGGGCCAGGGGGCAAGTAGAAACCTACGAGCAGTACTTC.